These 29 T cell receptor beta chains were sequenced from one sample in a study of T cell repertoires in cytomegalovirus infection. For these receptors, no antigen is known. Using its own MiXCR run on the reads, TCRdb lists one record per CDR3 protein. Counted here are 700,000 to 950,000 distinct CDR3 sequences, 30% to 35% occurring once; the ten biggest clones make up around an eighth. The sequenced sample was cultured CD8+ T cells from PBMCs, obtained from culture after CMV antigen stimulation. The source is a human donor in good health (CMV status not recorded). Some clones in this sample may be carry-over from other donors' samples.

There are a few counts of this clonotype. This chain joins TRBV5-1 and TRBJ2-3; TRBD2 agrees at 12 bases. Germline V gene lookup returns CDR1 SGHRS and CDR2 YFSETQ. This CDR3 comprises 18 residues. V gave up 5 bases and J gave up 2 bases; unmatched junction bases: 12. CDR3 sequence: CASRDLTGTSGPTDTQYF. The CDR3 DNA reads as TGCGCCAGCAGAGATTTAACCGGGACTAGCGGGCCCACAGATACGCAGTATTTT.

The V and J genes are TRBV9 and TRBJ2-3; D might be TRBD2 (6 bases). CDR3 size: 16 residues. Trimming left V 4 bases short and J 2 bases short, with 17 bases between. Germline values: CDR1 SGDLS, CDR2 YYNGEE. CDR3 region: CASSPRPGSLTDTQYF. For the CDR3, the DNA is TGTGCCAGCAGCCCCCGTCCCGGGAGCCTCACAGATACGCAGTATTTT.

This clonotype showed up many times. The V and J genes are TRBV7-2 and TRBJ1-1, with TRBD1 identical over 7 bases. CDR1 and CDR2 (germline): SGHTA, FQGNSA. The CDR3 loop spans 14 amino acids. Trimming took 0 bases from V and 6 from J; bases not matched to a gene: 4. This CDR3 is CASSLAGTDPEAFF. CDR3 nucleotide sequence: TGTGCCAGCAGCTTAGCCGGGACAGACCCTGAAGCTTTCTTT.

This clonotype was detected a few times. The chain recombines TRBV6-5 with TRBJ2-7, with 12 bases lining up with TRBD1. CDR3 length equals 17 residues. V shed 5 bases, J shed 4 bases, and the junction held 12 bases outside the gene matches. Germline loops: CDR1 MNHEY, CDR2 SVGAGI. CDR3 loop: CASSPGTGGDVGYEQYV. For the CDR3, the DNA is TGTGCCAGCAGTCCGGGGACAGGGGGCGATGTGGGTTACGAGCAGTACGTC.

V usage is TRBV14 and J usage is TRBJ2-7, with D tentatively TRBD1 (6 bases). Germline CDR1 reads SGHDN; CDR2 reads FVKESK. V was clipped by 5 bases and J by 6 bases, with 14 bases between them. CDR3 length equals 13 residues. DNA of the CDR3: TGTGCCAGCAGCAACAGGGTAACAGGCGAGCAGTACTTC. Its translation: CASSNRVTGEQYF. The entire variable domain, with the rest obtained from reference TRBV14 and TRBJ2-7, is as follows: EAGVTQFPSHSVIEKGQTVTLRCDPISGHDNLYWYRRVMGKEIKFLLHFVKESKQDESGMPNNRFLAERTGGTYSTLKVQPAELEDSGVYFCASSNRVTGEQYFGPGTRLTVT.

V and J are TRBV5-8 and TRBJ1-6; D not certain. The CDR3 loop spans 16 amino acids. V gave up 7 bases and J gave up 9 bases, with 23 bases separating them. CDR1 is SGHTS and CDR2 is YDEGEE in the germline V gene. The CDR3, as DNA: TGTGCCAGCCCCTCAACCTCCGACGGGAGAGGTTCACCCCTCCACTTT. Its protein product is CASPSTSDGRGSPLHF.

The chain combines TRBV3-1 with TRBJ2-1, with 9 bases identical to TRBD2. Germline loops: CDR1 LGHDT, CDR2 YNNKEL (reference sequence). J gave up 6 bases and V 3 bases, and 3 bases lay outside the gene matches. The CDR3 contains 14 residues. DNA for the CDR3: TGTGCCAGCAGCCACAGCGGGGGGAGCAATGAGCAGTTCTTC. Protein sequence: CASSHSGGSNEQFF.

The chain uses TRBV19 and TRBJ2-2; the match to TRBD2 covers 10 bases. The CDR3 is 18 amino acids. Trimming at V came to 6 bases and at J to 5 bases, leaving 15 bases not matched to a gene. Germline loops: CDR1 LNHDA, CDR2 SQIVND (reference sequence). As DNA, the CDR3 is TGTGCCAGTAGAAAGATGGTAGCGGGGGGCCACGTAACCGGGGAGCTGTTTTTT. This encodes CASRKMVAGGHVTGELFF.

The chain employs TRBV19 and TRBJ1-1, with 7 bases matching TRBD1. Germline-derived CDR1 and CDR2 are LNHDA and SQIVND (reference sequence). V gave up 3 bases and J gave up 6 bases; unmatched junction bases: 7. The CDR3 has 14 residues. CDR3 in DNA: TGTGCCAGTAGTATTCCGGGACAGAGTCCTGAAGCTTTCTTT. As protein: CASSIPGQSPEAFF.

This clonotype was picked up a small number of times. The V call is TRBV4-3, the J call TRBJ2-5; 12 nucleotides match TRBD2. The CDR3 runs to 18 residues. Germline assignment: CDR1 LGHNA and CDR2 YSLEER. V shed 1 base, J shed 3 bases, and the junction held 9 bases outside the gene matches. For the CDR3, the DNA is TGCGCCAGCAGCCAAGCCGGCCCGAGGACTAGCGGGGAAGAGACCCAGTACTTC. Its translation is CASSQAGPRTSGEETQYF.

The chain recombines TRBV27 with TRBJ2-2; D remains ambiguous. CDR1 MNHEY and CDR2 SMNVEV come from the germline V gene (reference sequence). The length of the CDR3 is 21 residues. The V gene lost 5 bases and the J gene lost 2 bases, with 30 bases spanning the gap. CDR3 nucleotide sequence: TGTGCCAGCAGTGTGTACCCGGGTCGCGTCGCGCTACGGCGCAACACCGGGGAGCTGTTTTTT. Translated, it gives CASSVYPGRVALRRNTGELFF.

V and J are TRBV7-9 and TRBJ1-2; D may be TRBD1 (6 bases). Germline V lookup: CDR1 SEHNR, CDR2 FQNEAQ (reference sequence). The CDR3 is 16 amino acids. With 4 bases removed from V and 8 bases from J, the gap between germline ends came to 23 bases. CDR3: CASSSVPLGARGGYTF. In nucleotides, the CDR3 is TGTGCCAGCAGCTCCGTGCCCCTGGGGGCCAGAGGAGGCTACACCTTC.

The J gene is TRBJ2-2, the V gene TRBV7-9; D gene unclear. CDR1 and CDR2 from the germline V gene are SEHNR and FQNEAQ (reference sequence). V was shortened by 5 bases and J by 0 bases, with 10 bases between the two germline ends. CDR3 length: 15 amino acids. This chain's CDR3 is CASSEVTPNTGELFF. CDR3 sequence (DNA): TGTGCCAGCAGCGAGGTGACACCGAACACCGGGGAGCTGTTTTTT.

The V call is TRBV27, the J call TRBJ2-3; 12 positions agree with TRBD2. J lost 0 bases, V lost 5 bases, and 6 bases had no gene match. Germline V gene data show CDR1 as MNHEY and CDR2 as SMNVEV (reference sequence). CDR3 size: 17 residues. The CDR3 here is CASSPGTSGSSTDTQYF. Here the CDR3 DNA reads TGTGCCAGCAGTCCCGGGACTAGCGGGTCTAGCACAGATACGCAGTATTTT.

The chain combines TRBV6-5 with TRBJ2-2, with TRBD2 identical over 7 bases. J was trimmed by 5 bases and V by 1 base; bases with no gene match: 4. Germline values: CDR1 MNHEY, CDR2 SVGAGI. This CDR3 spans 15 amino acids. CDR3 nucleotides: TGTGCCAGCAGTTACTTACTCGGGGGGACCGGGGAGCTGTTTTTT. Its protein is CASSYLLGGTGELFF.

J is TRBJ1-1 and V is TRBV10-3; no definite D call. Trimming left V 5 bases short and J 0 bases short, with 7 bases between. Germline loops: CDR1 ENHRY, CDR2 SYGVKD. The CDR3 is 13 residues long. CDR3 sequence (DNA): TGTGCCATCAGTCAGGCCCTGAACACTGAAGCTTTCTTT. Translated, it gives CAISQALNTEAFF.

The CDR3 loop is CATCLRTGLRDEQFF. DNA of the CDR3: TGTGCCACCTGCCTTCGGACTGGCCTGAGGGATGAGCAGTTCTTC. The chain uses TRBV15 and TRBJ2-1; TRBD2 might be the D (5 bases). This CDR3 comprises 15 residues. Germline CDR1 is LNHNV and CDR2 is YYDKDF (reference sequence). Trimming left V 8 bases short and J 8 bases short, with 22 bases between.

Ten or more counts support this clonotype. The chain is built from TRBV12-3 or TRBV12-4 and TRBJ1-5; no firm D call. There are 14 residues in the CDR3. Trimming stripped 6 bases from V and 6 bases from J, with 15 bases between. CDR3 nucleotide sequence: TGTGCCAGCAGCTTACCGGGTATTAGTCAGCCCCAGCATTTT. It specifies CASSLPGISQPQHF.

The V and J genes are TRBV7-9 and TRBJ2-1; tentative D call: TRBD2 (6 bases). This CDR3 spans 15 amino acids. Germline V lookup: CDR1 SEHNR, CDR2 FQNEAQ (reference sequence). Trimming took 1 base from V and 10 from J, leaving 17 bases between them. CDR3 sequence (DNA): TGTGCCAGCAGCTTAGATACGGGACTCATCCTCGAGCAGTTCTTC. Its translation: CASSLDTGLILEQFF.

Here the CDR3 DNA reads TGTGCCAGCAGCATGAGCGGGGGAGATTACAATGAGCAGTTCTTC. Translated, it gives CASSMSGGDYNEQFF. This chain uses TRBV9 with TRBJ2-1, with 8 bases identical to TRBD2. Germline CDR1 is SGDLS and CDR2 is YYNGEE. CDR3 length: 15 amino acids. With 4 bases clipped from V and 4 bases from J, the junction kept 7 bases outside the gene matches.

This clonotype turned up a few times. This chain joins TRBV6-5 and TRBJ2-7; 8 bases line up with TRBD2. This CDR3 is 15 amino acids long. J lost 3 bases, V lost 0 bases, and 4 bases had no gene match. Per germline, CDR1 MNHEY and CDR2 SVGAGI. The CDR3 sequence is CASSYSGLEIYEQYV. CDR3 bases: TGTGCCAGCAGTTACTCGGGACTAGAGATCTACGAGCAGTACGTC.

This clonotype has at least ten counts. The chain couples TRBV6-1 to TRBJ2-5; TRBD2 matches at 9 bases. V was pared by 5 bases and J by 2 bases, with 6 bases of the junction left unmatched. The germline V gene encodes CDR1 MNHNS and CDR2 SASEGT. This CDR3 has 15 amino acids. The CDR3 nucleotides are TGTGCCAGCAGTTTACTAGCGGGTGCACAAGAGACCCAGTACTTC. Its protein is CASSLLAGAQETQYF.

The chain uses TRBV9 and TRBJ2-1; TRBD1 matches at 9 bases. Germline CDR1 is SGDLS and CDR2 is YYNGEE. The CDR3 consists of 13 residues. With 4 bases clipped from V and 13 bases from J, the junction kept 9 bases outside the gene matches. The chain's CDR3 is CASSFTGGWDQFF. As DNA, the CDR3 is TGTGCCAGCAGCTTTACAGGGGGCTGGGATCAGTTCTTC.

The chain carries TRBV12-3 or TRBV12-4 and TRBJ2-7; D is unresolved. The CDR3 sequence is 14 residues long. Trimming pared 3 bases from V and 1 base from J, leaving 10 bases between. CDR3 loop: CASSFSNPSYEQYF. The CDR3 nucleotides read TGTGCCAGCAGTTTTAGCAATCCGTCCTACGAGCAGTACTTC.

This chain uses TRBV20-1 with TRBJ1-2; D is unclear. The V gene lost 6 bases and the J gene lost 6 bases, with 17 bases spanning the gap. CDR3 length: 13 residues. Germline CDR1 reads DFQATT; CDR2 reads SNEGSKA (reference sequence). The CDR3 is CSAIGGLGHGYTF. The CDR3 nucleotides are TGCAGTGCCATAGGCGGATTGGGCCATGGCTACACCTTC.

The rearrangement uses TRBV15 and TRBJ1-1, with 8 nucleotides matching TRBD1. The ends lost 3 bases at V and 4 bases at J; junction bases unmatched: 1. Germline CDR1 and CDR2: LNHNV and YYDKDF (reference sequence). The CDR3 length is 13 residues. This CDR3 reads CATSRDRVTEAFF. CDR3 nucleotides: TGTGCCACCAGCAGGGACAGGGTCACTGAAGCTTTCTTT.

The chain carries TRBV19 and TRBJ1-1; D gene unclear. Germline V gene data show CDR1 as LNHDA and CDR2 as SQIVND (reference sequence). There are 17 residues in the CDR3. Trimming shortened V by 7 bases and J by 6 bases, and 27 bases separated the two germline ends. DNA for the CDR3: TGTGCCAGTAATGGGCTTCGTACGGGGAAGGTGATATCTGAAGCTTTCTTT. This gives the protein CASNGLRTGKVISEAFF.

This chain connects TRBV28 to TRBJ1-5, with a possible D match to TRBD1 (5 bases). Trimming removed 1 base at V and 1 base at J, with 11 bases between. This CDR3 is 16 amino acids long. The germline V gene has CDR1 MDHEN and CDR2 SYDVKM. The CDR3 here is CASSLFGGRSNQPQHF. CDR3 DNA: TGTGCCAGCAGTTTATTTGGGGGAAGGAGCAATCAGCCCCAGCATTTT. The complete variable domain, with remaining parts taken from reference TRBV28 and TRBJ1-5, reads DVKVTQSSRYLVKRTGEKVFLECVQDMDHENMFWYRQDPGLGLRLIYFSYDVKMKEKGDIPEGYSVSREKKERFSLILESASTNQTSMYLCASSLFGGRSNQPQHFGDGTRLSIL.

CDR3 in amino acids: CATEGGPSSGELFF. CDR3 nucleotide sequence: TGTGCCACAGAGGGGGGACCGAGCTCCGGGGAGCTGTTTTTT. V is TRBV2 and J is TRBJ2-2, with D perhaps TRBD1 or TRBD2 (6 bases each). The CDR3 consists of 14 residues. Germline lookup yields CDR1 SNHLY and CDR2 FYNNEI. The V end lost 10 bases, the J end lost 6 bases, and 18 bases lay between the germline ends.